This TCR beta chain was captured by sequencing in a study of T cell repertoires in aging, cancer and after chemotherapy. Study details: The full dataset contained 7 million to 9.5 million TCR reads. The study's findings and limits: Loss of evenness, beyond lost richness, contributed to age-related TCR diversity decline in cancer patients. Age-matched healthy donors had significantly more diverse, less clonal blood TCR repertoires than untreated cancer patients. Median generation probability rose over the chemotherapy interval in each cancer cohort, suggesting rebound thymic output.

TCR beta rearrangements were amplified from peripheral blood genomic DNA. Multiplex touch-down PCR with TRB-A/B primers amplified rearranged V-D-J TRB sequences. Via MiXCR, TCRdb re-called the multiplex PCR reads, giving one row per CDR3 protein. The data contain approximately 13,000 distinct CDR3 sequences, 26% of them seen just once; the ten biggest clones take up about 3%. Deletions cut 4 bases from V and 5 bases from J, with 15 bases between. Per germline, CDR1 SGHNT and CDR2 YYREEE (reference sequence). CDR3 length: 15 residues. This clonotype is medium-sized in the sample. What it binds is not known.

The chain is built from TRBV5-4 and TRBJ2-2, with D possibly being TRBD1 (6 bases). This clonotype was obtained from a human donor in good health. Sequenced: blood. The CDR3 here is CASSVRTVPTGELFF. The CDR3 region has the DNA TGTGCCAGCAGCGTCAGGACAGTACCAACCGGGGAGCTGTTTTTT.